Listed here are 6 T cell receptor beta chains from one sample, sequenced in a study of cytomegalovirus exposure and HLA in healthy donors. Use of 60 Vbeta and 13 Jbeta primers characterized the PCR. Measured with immunoSEQ multiplex PCR; TCRdb has only the in-frame clones, and not every one. The sample has around 140,000 clones, 60% to 80% seen once. The sample comprised PBMCs. The receptor source for this set is a male donor in good health and CMV-seronegative.

The chain has TRBV9 and TRBJ2-2; 7 positions match TRBD1. V trimming: 4 bases; J trimming: 0 bases; junction bases outside the gene matches: 6. The V gene's germline CDR1 is SGDLS and CDR2 YYNGEE. The CDR3 is 16 amino acids. In DNA form, the CDR3 reads TGTGCCAGCAGCACTCCCGGGACAGCGAACACCGGGGAGCTGTTTTTT. This encodes CASSTPGTANTGELFF.

The chain links TRBV10-2 to TRBJ2-7; weak D call: TRBD2 (6 bases). Germline V gives CDR1 WSHSY, CDR2 SAAADI. V lost 2 bases and J 4 bases, leaving 12 bases between the germline ends. The CDR3 totals 14 residues. Written as DNA, the CDR3 is TGCGCCAGCAGTGAGACCCCCGCGGGGTACGAGCAGTACTTC. Amino acids: CASSETPAGYEQYF.

This clone was seen only a few times. V gene TRBV10-3 combines with J gene TRBJ1-1, with TRBD1 as a possible D gene (6 bases). Germline V gives CDR1 ENHRY, CDR2 SYGVKD. The V end lost 5 bases, the J end lost 1 base, and 8 bases lay between the germline ends. The CDR3 consists of 13 residues. The CDR3 loop is CAISTDRNTEAFF. The CDR3 bases are TGTGCCATCAGTACGGACAGGAACACTGAAGCTTTCTTT.

The CDR3 DNA follows: TGTGCCAGCAGCTTAGAGGGGCGGATGAACACTGAAGCTTTCTTT. Translation: CASSLEGRMNTEAFF. The chain links TRBV11-2 to TRBJ1-1, with D tentatively TRBD1 (5 bases). Germline CDR1 is SGHAT and CDR2 is FQNNGV. This CDR3 is 15 amino acids long. Between the trimmed V and J ends, which lost 0 bases and 0 bases, there was a span of 8 bases.

The genes are TRBV19 and TRBJ1-1; unclear D gene. Germline V gene data show CDR1 as LNHDA and CDR2 as SQIVND (reference sequence). This CDR3 is 12 amino acids long. Trimming took off 4 bases at V and 5 bases at J, with 8 bases between the two ends. The DNA of the CDR3 is TGTGCCAGTAGTAGGCGGGGAACTGAAGCTTTCTTT. It is translated as CASSRRGTEAFF.

V usage is TRBV18 and J usage is TRBJ2-5; TRBD2 matches 10 bases. V was pared by 1 base and J by 5 bases, with 1 base of the junction left unmatched. The germline V gene encodes CDR1 KGHSH and CDR2 LQKENI. This CDR3 has 14 residues. This CDR3 is CASSPQLAGETQYF. The CDR3 DNA follows: TGTGCCAGCTCACCACAACTAGCGGGGGAGACCCAGTACTTC.